This is a list of T cell receptor beta chains from one sample in a study of T cell repertoires in ileal Crohn's disease. Clones were read by immunoSEQ multiplex PCR, and TCRdb kept only the in-frame ones, dropping some. The table records thousands of clones, around 96% of them present only once. The material sequenced was ileal tissue. The receptors were sampled from an adult with Crohn's disease. Each CDR3 is given with its conserved first and last residue. The D gene is left open where the match is weak. A clone size is listed for some rows: how often the clone was seen (once, few, many), or a class if it is expanded.

D gene | clone size | J gene | CDR3 length | V gene | CDR3 protein | CDR3 DNA
TRBD2 | - | TRBJ2-7 | 18 | TRBV9 | CASSVGTSGVEISYEQYF | TGTGCCAGCAGCGTAGGGACTAGCGGGGTGGAAATTTCGTACGAGCAGTACTTC
TRBD1 | - | TRBJ2-1 | 15 | TRBV7-3 | CASSFSQGAGNEQFF | TGTGCCAGCAGCTTCTCCCAGGGGGCCGGTAATGAGCAGTTCTTC
- | - | TRBJ1-5 | 12 | TRBV21-1 | CASSKYGQPQHF | TGTGCCAGCAGCAAATACGGTCAGCCCCAGCATTTT
- | - | TRBJ2-3 | 16 | TRBV5-8 | CASSLGQKKDTDTQYF | TGTGCCAGCAGCTTGGGGCAGAAGAAAGACACAGATACGCAGTATTTT
- | once | TRBJ1-1 | 14 | TRBV10-2 | CASSAVGGALEAFF | TGCGCCAGCAGTGCGGTTGGGGGGGCCCTTGAAGCTTTCTTT
TRBD2 | - | TRBJ2-4 | 17 | TRBV5-4 | CASSLAGGGVAKNIQYF | TGTGCCAGCAGCTTGGCGGGCGGGGGGGTAGCCAAAAACATTCAGTACTTC
TRBD1 | - | TRBJ2-7 | 14 | TRBV5-1 | CASSPGQGWAEQYF | TGCGCCAGCAGCCCAGGACAGGGTTGGGCAGAGCAGTACTTC
TRBD1 | - | TRBJ1-5 | 13 | TRBV25-1 | CASRGQGNQPQHF | TGTGCCAGCAGAGGACAGGGGAATCAGCCCCAGCATTTT
TRBD1 | - | TRBJ2-5 | 16 | TRBV25-1 | CASSGGTGGPGETQYF | TGTGCCAGCAGTGGGGGGACAGGGGGCCCCGGGGAGACCCAGTACTTC
TRBD1 | - | TRBJ1-4 | 14 | TRBV19 | CASRNRGENEKLFF | TGTGCCAGTAGGAACAGGGGGGAAAATGAAAAACTGTTTTTT
TRBD1 | - | TRBJ1-4 | 15 | TRBV2 | CASSGRTGLNEKLFF | TGTGCCAGCAGTGGGAGGACAGGATTGAATGAAAAACTGTTTTTT
TRBD2 | - | TRBJ2-5 | 15 | TRBV7-6 | CASSLGLVNQETQYF | TGTGCCAGCAGCTTGGGACTAGTAAACCAAGAGACCCAGTACTTC
TRBD1 | - | TRBJ1-2 | 11 | TRBV19 | CASSTGGGYTF | TGTGCCAGTAGTACAGGGGGCGGCTACACCTTC
- | - | TRBJ2-7 | 15 | TRBV5-1 | CASSSGPRDSAGQYF | TGCGCCAGCAGCTCCGGACCCCGGGACTCGGCGGGGCAGTACTTC
TRBD2 | - | TRBJ2-3 | 14 | TRBV7-3 | CASRRGASTDTQYF | TGTGCCAGCAGGCGGGGGGCCAGTACAGATACGCAGTATTTT
- | - | TRBJ2-5 | 14 | TRBV18 | CASSPIRGQETQYF | TGTGCCAGCTCACCGATCAGGGGACAAGAGACCCAGTACTTC
TRBD1 | - | TRBJ2-1 | 14 | TRBV28 | CASRAGTGVDEQFF | TGTGCCAGCAGGGCCGGGACAGGGGTCGATGAGCAGTTCTTC
TRBD1 | - | TRBJ1-3 | 15 | TRBV28 | CASSFPQGAGNTIYF | TGTGCCAGCAGTTTCCCGCAGGGGGCTGGAAACACCATATATTTT
- | - | TRBJ1-2 | 18 | TRBV5-1 | CASSSGIRSGQGDYGYTF | -
- | - | TRBJ1-3 | 16 | TRBV19 | CASSIGLGVSGNTIYF | TGTGCCAGTAGTATAGGGCTTGGAGTCTCTGGAAACACCATATATTTT
- | - | TRBJ2-3 | 15 | TRBV19 | CASSIWLSQAGTQYF | TGTGCCAGTAGTATATGGCTTTCCCAGGCCGGTACGCAGTATTTT
- | once | TRBJ2-1 | 13 | TRBV10-3 | CAISADSYNEQFF | TGTGCCATCAGCGCTGACAGCTACAATGAGCAGTTCTTC
TRBD2 | - | TRBJ2-5 | 16 | TRBV5-1 | CASSLDPGGFGETQYF | TGCGCCAGCAGCTTGGACCCGGGGGGATTCGGGGAGACCCAGTACTTC
- | - | TRBJ1-2 | 14 | TRBV7-2 | CASSLGAGGNPFNF | TGTGCCAGCAGCTTAGGGGCGGGGGGTAACCCTTTTAACTTC
TRBD2 | - | TRBJ2-1 | 17 | TRBV5-1 | CASSGVAGRTLYNEQFF | TGCGCCAGCAGCGGGGTAGCGGGCCGAACCTTATACAATGAGCAGTTCTTC
TRBD1 | few | TRBJ1-6 | 15 | TRBV28 | CASYGADRVSSPLHF | TGTGCCAGCTACGGAGCGGACAGGGTTAGTTCACCCCTCCACTTT
- | - | TRBJ2-7 | 14 | TRBV6-5 | CASSYKVRGYEQYF | TGTGCCAGCAGTTACAAGGTGCGGGGATACGAGCAGTACTTC
TRBD2 | - | TRBJ2-3 | 14 | TRBV27 | CASSPLAGPDTQYF | TGTGCCAGCAGCCCACTAGCGGGGCCAGATACGCAGTATTTT
- | - | TRBJ1-1 | 17 | TRBV5-6 | CASSLVVGGLVNTEAFF | TGTGCCAGCAGCTTGGTGGTGGGAGGGCTGGTGAACACTGAAGCTTTCTTT
TRBD1 | - | TRBJ1-2 | 13 | TRBV14 | CASSWDSLYGYTF | TGTGCCAGCAGCTGGGACAGCCTCTATGGCTACACCTTC
TRBD2 | - | TRBJ2-1 | 16 | TRBV5-1 | CASSLAGGMSYNEQFF | TGCGCCAGCAGCTTGGCCGGGGGGATGTCCTACAATGAGCAGTTCTTC
- | - | TRBJ2-2 | 13 | TRBV2 | CASSYNAAGELFF | TGTGCCAGCAGCTACAATGCGGCCGGGGAGCTGTTTTTT
- | - | TRBJ1-6 | 16 | TRBV4-3 | CASSQGTAGDNSPLHF | TGCGCCAGCAGCCAAGGGACAGCAGGGGATAATTCACCCCTCCACTTT
- | - | TRBJ2-3 | 14 | TRBV19 | CASSITLELDTQYF | TGTGCCAGTAGTATTACCCTAGAGCTAGATACGCAGTATTTT
- | - | TRBJ2-1 | 13 | TRBV6-6 | CASTSHLRDEQFF | TGTGCCAGCACCTCACATCTCCGGGATGAGCAGTTCTTC
TRBD1 | - | TRBJ1-3 | 16 | TRBV5-1 | CASSLKTGGSGNTIYF | TGCGCCAGCAGCTTGAAGACAGGGGGCTCTGGAAACACCATATATTTT
TRBD2 | - | TRBJ2-7 | 16 | TRBV18 | CASSGVAGSSSYEQYF | TGTGCCAGCTCCGGCGTAGCGGGCTCGAGCTCCTACGAGCAGTACTTC
- | - | TRBJ1-4 | 13 | TRBV6-5 | CASRATGLEKLFF | TGTGCCAGCAGGGCCACAGGGCTGGAAAAACTGTTTTTT
TRBD1 | - | TRBJ2-6 | 17 | TRBV10-3 | CATPSAGTGSGANVLTF | TGTGCCACCCCCTCGGCCGGGACAGGGTCTGGGGCCAACGTCCTGACTTTC
TRBD2 | - | TRBJ2-1 | 16 | TRBV9 | CASSPIGGAFGNEQFF | TGTGCCAGCAGCCCCATCGGGGGGGCCTTTGGCAATGAGCAGTTCTTC
- | - | TRBJ1-2 | 15 | TRBV28 | CASSLSGRDNYGYTF | TGTGCCAGCAGTTTATCGGGCAGGGATAACTATGGCTACACCTTC
TRBD1 | - | TRBJ2-3 | 15 | TRBV7-7 | CASSTGQGATDTQYF | TGTGCCAGCAGCACCGGACAGGGGGCAACAGATACGCAGTATTTT
TRBD2 | - | TRBJ2-3 | 14 | TRBV29-1 | CSAYLAGGTDTQYF | TGCAGCGCCTACCTAGCGGGAGGCACAGATACGCAGTATTTT
TRBD1 | - | TRBJ1-2 | 15 | TRBV18 | CASSPRLDRGGGYTF | TGTGCCAGCTCACCACGTCTGGACAGGGGAGGTGGCTACACCTTC
TRBD1 | - | TRBJ1-4 | 14 | TRBV29-1 | CSAVPGGAGEKLFF | TGCAGCGCTGTGCCAGGGGGCGCCGGGGAAAAACTGTTTTTT
TRBD1 | - | TRBJ1-4 | 14 | TRBV9 | CASSPGTGNEKLFF | TGTGCCAGCAGCCCCGGGACAGGGAATGAAAAACTGTTTTTT
TRBD2 | - | TRBJ2-3 | 15 | TRBV27 | CASTQAGGPTDTQYF | TGTGCCAGCACCCAAGCGGGGGGGCCGACAGATACGCAGTATTTT
TRBD2 | - | TRBJ2-5 | 16 | TRBV7-2 | CASSFSGGRYQETQYF | TGTGCCAGCAGTTTTAGCGGGGGGCGGTACCAAGAGACCCAGTACTTC